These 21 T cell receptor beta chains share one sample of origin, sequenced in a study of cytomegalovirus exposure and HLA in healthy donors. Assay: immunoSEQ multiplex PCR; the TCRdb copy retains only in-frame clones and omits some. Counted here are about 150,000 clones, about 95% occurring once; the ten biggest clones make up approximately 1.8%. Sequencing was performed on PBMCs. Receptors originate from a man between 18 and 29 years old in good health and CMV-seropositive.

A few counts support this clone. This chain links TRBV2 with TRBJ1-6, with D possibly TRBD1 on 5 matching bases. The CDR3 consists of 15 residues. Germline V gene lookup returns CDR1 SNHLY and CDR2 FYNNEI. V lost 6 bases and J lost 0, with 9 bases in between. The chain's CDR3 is CASRQASSYNSPLHF. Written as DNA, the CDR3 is TGTGCCAGCAGACAGGCAAGCTCCTATAATTCACCCCTCCACTTT.

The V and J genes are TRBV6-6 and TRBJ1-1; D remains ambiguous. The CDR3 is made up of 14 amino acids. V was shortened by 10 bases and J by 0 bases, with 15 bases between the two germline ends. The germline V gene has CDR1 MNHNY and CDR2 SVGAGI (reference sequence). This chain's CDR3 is CATTGSPMNTEAFF. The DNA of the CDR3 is TGTGCCACGACGGGGTCCCCTATGAACACTGAAGCTTTCTTT.

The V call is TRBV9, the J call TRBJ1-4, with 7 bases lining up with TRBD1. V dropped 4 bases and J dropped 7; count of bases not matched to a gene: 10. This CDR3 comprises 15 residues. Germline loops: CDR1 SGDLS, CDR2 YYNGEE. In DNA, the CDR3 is TGTGCCAGCAGCCCGGGGGACAGCTCTTCTGAAAAACTGTTTTTT. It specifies CASSPGDSSSEKLFF. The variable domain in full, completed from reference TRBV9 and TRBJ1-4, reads DSGVTQTPKHLITATGQRVTLRCSPRSGDLSVYWYQQSLDQGLQFLIQYYNGEERAKGNILERFSAQQFPDLHSELNLSSLELGDSALYFCASSPGDSSSEKLFFGSGTQLSVL.

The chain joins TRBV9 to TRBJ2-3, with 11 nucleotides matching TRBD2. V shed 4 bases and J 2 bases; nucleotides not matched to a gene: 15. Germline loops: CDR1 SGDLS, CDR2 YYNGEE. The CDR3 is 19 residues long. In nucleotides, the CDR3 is TGTGCCAGCAGCTCGCACCCGGGACTAGCGGAAATATCCACAGATACGCAGTATTTT. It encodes CASSSHPGLAEISTDTQYF.

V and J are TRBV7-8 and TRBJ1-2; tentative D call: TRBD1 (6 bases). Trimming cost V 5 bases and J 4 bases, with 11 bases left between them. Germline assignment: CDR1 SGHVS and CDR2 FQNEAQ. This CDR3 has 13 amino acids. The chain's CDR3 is CASSPGQRYGYTF. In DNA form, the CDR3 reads TGTGCCAGCAGCCCCGGACAGCGCTATGGCTACACCTTC. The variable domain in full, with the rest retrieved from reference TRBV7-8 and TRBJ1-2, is GAGVSQSPRYKVAKRGQDVALRCDPISGHVSLFWYQQALGQGPEFLTYFQNEAQLDKSGLPSDRFFAERPEGSVSTLKIQRTQQEDSAVYLCASSPGQRYGYTFGSGTRLTVV.

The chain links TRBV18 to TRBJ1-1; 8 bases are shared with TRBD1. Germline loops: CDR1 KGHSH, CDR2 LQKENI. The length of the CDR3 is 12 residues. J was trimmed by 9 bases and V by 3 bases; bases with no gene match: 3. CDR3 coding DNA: TGTGCCAGCTCACCCGGACAGGGCAAAGCTTTCTTT. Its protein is CASSPGQGKAFF.

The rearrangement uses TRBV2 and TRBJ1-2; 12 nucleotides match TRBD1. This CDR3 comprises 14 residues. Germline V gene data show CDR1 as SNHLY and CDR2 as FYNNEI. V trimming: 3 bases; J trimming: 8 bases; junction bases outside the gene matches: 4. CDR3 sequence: CASSDRDRGQGYTF. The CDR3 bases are TGTGCCAGCAGTGACCGGGACAGGGGGCAAGGCTACACCTTC.

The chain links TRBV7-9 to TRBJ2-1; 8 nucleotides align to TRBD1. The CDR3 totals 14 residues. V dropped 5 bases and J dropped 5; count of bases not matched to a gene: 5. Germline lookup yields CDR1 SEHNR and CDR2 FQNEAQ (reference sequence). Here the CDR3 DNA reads TGTGCCAGCAGCAGACAGGGGATGGACAATGAGCAGTTCTTC. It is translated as CASSRQGMDNEQFF.

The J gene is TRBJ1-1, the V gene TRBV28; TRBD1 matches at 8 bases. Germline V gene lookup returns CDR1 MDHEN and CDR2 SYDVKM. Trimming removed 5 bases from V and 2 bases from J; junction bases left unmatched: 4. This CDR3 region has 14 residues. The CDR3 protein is CASSVDRDNTEAFF. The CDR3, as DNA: TGTGCCAGCAGTGTGGACAGGGATAACACTGAAGCTTTCTTT.

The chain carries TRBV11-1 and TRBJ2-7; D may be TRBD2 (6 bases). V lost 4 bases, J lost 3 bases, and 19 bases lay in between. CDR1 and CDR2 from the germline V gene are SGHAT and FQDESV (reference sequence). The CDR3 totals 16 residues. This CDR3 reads CASSSSGPSVDYEQYF. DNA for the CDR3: TGTGCCAGCAGCTCCTCAGGACCTAGCGTGGACTACGAGCAGTACTTC.

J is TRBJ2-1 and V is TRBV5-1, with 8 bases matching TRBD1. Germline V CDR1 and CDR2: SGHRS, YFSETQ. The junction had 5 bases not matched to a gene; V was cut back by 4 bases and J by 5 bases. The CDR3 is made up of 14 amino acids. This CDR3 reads CASSPGQDDNEQFF. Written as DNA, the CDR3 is TGCGCCAGCAGCCCGGGACAGGATGACAATGAGCAGTTCTTC.

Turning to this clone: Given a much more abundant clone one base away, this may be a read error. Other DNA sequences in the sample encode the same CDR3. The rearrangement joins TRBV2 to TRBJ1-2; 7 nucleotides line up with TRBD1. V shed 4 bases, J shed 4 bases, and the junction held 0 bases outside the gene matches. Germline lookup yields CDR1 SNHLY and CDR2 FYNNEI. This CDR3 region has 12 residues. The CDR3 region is CASSGQGYGYTF. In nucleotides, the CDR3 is TGTGCCAGCAGTGGACAGGGCTATGGCTACACCTTC.

DNA for the CDR3: TGCGCCAGCAGCCAAGAGACAGCCGTTGGACGTCAGCCCCAGCATTTT. Its translation is CASSQETAVGRQPQHF. The chain carries TRBV4-1 and TRBJ1-5; a possible D gene is TRBD1 (5 bases). Germline V gene sequence: CDR1 MGHRA, CDR2 YSYEKL. This CDR3 spans 16 amino acids. V was trimmed by 0 bases and J by 6 bases, leaving 15 bases between them.

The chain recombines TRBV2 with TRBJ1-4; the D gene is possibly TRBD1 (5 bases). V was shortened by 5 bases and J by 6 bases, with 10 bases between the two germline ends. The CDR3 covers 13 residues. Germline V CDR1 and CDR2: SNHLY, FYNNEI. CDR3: CASSTGVDEKLFF. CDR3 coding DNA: TGTGCCAGCAGTACGGGGGTGGATGAAAAACTGTTTTTT.

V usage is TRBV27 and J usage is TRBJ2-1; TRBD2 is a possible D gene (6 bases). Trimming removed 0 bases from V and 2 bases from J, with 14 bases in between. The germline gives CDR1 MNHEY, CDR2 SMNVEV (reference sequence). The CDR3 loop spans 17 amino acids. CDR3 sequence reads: CASSLSAGSLTYNEQFF. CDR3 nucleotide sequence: TGTGCCAGCAGTTTATCTGCCGGGAGTCTCACCTACAATGAGCAGTTCTTC.

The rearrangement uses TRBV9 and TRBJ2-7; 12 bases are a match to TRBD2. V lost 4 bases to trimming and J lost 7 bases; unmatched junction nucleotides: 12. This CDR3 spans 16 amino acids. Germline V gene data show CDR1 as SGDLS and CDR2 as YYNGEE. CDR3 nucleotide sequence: TGTGCCAGCAGCCCCGGGGTAGCTAGCGGGAGGGGTGAGCAGTACTTC. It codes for CASSPGVASGRGEQYF.

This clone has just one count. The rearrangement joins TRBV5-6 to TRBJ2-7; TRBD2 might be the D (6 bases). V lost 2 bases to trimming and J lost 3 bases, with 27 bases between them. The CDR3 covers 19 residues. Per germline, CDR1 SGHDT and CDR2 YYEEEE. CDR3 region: CASSFRRDSHYPAVYEQYF. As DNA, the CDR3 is TGTGCCAGCAGCTTCAGGCGGGATTCCCATTATCCGGCGGTCTACGAGCAGTACTTC. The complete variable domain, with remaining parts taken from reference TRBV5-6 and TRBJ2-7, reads DAGVTQSPTHLIKTRGQQVTLRCSPKSGHDTVSWYQQALGQGPQFIFQYYEEEERQRGNFPDRFSGHQFPNYSSELNVNALLLGDSALYLCASSFRRDSHYPAVYEQYFGPGTRLTVT.

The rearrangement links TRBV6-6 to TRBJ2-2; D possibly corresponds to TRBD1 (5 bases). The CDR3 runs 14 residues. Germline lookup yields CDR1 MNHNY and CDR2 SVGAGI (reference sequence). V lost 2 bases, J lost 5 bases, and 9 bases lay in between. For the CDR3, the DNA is TGTGCCAGCAGTTACAGGGGCCCAACCGGGGAGCTGTTTTTT. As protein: CASSYRGPTGELFF.

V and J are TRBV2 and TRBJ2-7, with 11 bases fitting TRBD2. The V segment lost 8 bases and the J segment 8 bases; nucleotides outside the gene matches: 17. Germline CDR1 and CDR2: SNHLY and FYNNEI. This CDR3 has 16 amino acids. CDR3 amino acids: CASGLAGGRGTSQQYF. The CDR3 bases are TGTGCCAGCGGGCTAGCGGGAGGCCGAGGGACTTCGCAGCAGTACTTC.

The CDR3 protein is CASSQIRRTPGGANVLTF. The CDR3 DNA follows: TGTGCCAGCAGTCAAATCAGGCGTACTCCGGGAGGGGCCAACGTCCTGACTTTC. The V gene is TRBV27, the J gene TRBJ2-6; perhaps TRBD2 as D (5 bases). The V end lost 5 bases, the J end lost 4 bases, and 21 bases lay between the germline ends. CDR1 is MNHEY and CDR2 is SMNVEV in the germline V gene (reference sequence). The CDR3 is 18 residues long.

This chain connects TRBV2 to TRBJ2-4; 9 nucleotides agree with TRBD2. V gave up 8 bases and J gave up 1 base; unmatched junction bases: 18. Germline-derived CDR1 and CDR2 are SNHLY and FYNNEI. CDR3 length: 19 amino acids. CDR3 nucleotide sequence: TGTGCCAGCGTCGGGGCTAGCGGGATGGGCTGGGATGCCAAAAACATTCAGTACTTC. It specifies CASVGASGMGWDAKNIQYF.